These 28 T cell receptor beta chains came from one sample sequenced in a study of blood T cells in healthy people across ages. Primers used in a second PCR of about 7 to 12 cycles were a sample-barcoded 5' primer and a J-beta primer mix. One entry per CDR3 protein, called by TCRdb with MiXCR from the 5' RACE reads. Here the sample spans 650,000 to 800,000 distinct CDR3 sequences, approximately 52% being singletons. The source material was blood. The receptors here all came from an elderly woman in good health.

This chain's CDR3 is CSASSGLPGSHNEQYF. The DNA for the CDR3 is TGCAGTGCTAGTTCGGGGCTGCCGGGGAGTCACAATGAGCAGTACTTC. The rearrangement links TRBV20-1 to TRBJ2-1, with D perhaps given as TRBD1 or TRBD2 (5 bases each). TRBJ2-7 matches the DNA end more closely, so the J call is doubtful. The germline gives CDR1 DFQATT, CDR2 SNEGSKA (reference sequence). This CDR3 has 16 amino acids.

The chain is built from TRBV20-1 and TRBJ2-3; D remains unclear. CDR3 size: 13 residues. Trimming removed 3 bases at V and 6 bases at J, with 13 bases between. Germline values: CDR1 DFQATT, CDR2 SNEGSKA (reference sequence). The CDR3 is CSASSSAADTQYF. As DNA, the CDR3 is TGCAGTGCTAGTTCGTCTGCCGCTGATACGCAGTATTTT.

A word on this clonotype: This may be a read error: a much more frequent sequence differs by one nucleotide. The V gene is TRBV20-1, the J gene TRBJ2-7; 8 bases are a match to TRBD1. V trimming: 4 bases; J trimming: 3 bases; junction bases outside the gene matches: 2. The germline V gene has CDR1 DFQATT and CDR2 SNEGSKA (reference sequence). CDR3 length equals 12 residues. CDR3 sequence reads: CSAMGTGYEQYF. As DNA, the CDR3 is TGCAGTGCTATGGGGACAGGCTACGAGCAGTACTTC.

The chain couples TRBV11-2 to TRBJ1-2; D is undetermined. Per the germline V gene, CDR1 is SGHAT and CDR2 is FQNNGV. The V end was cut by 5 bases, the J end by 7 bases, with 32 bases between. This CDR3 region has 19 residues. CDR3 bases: TGTGCCAGCAGCCTCGCGTTGACGGCATGGGCAGCGTCCCTGCGTGGCTACACCTTC. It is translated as CASSLALTAWAASLRGYTF.

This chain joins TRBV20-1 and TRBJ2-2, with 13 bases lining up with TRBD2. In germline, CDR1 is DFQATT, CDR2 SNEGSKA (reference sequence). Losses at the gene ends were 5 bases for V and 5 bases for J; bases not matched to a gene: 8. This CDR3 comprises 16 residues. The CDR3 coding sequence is TGCAGTGCTTCGTTCCCGGGACTAGCGGGGACCGGGGAGCTGTTTTTT. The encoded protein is CSASFPGLAGTGELFF.

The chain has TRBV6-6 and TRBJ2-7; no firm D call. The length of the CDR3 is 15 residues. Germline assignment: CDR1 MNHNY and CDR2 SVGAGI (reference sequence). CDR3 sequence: CVGSRRLTTNDEQYF. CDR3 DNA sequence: TGTGTCGGCAGTAGACGACTTACCACCAACGATGAGCAGTACTTC.

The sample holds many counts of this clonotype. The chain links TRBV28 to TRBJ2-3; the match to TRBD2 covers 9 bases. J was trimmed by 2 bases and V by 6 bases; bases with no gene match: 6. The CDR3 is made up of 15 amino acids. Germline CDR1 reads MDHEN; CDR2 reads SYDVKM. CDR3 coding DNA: TGTGCCAGCAGGCGGCTAGCGGGGCCCACAGATACGCAGTATTTT. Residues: CASRRLAGPTDTQYF.

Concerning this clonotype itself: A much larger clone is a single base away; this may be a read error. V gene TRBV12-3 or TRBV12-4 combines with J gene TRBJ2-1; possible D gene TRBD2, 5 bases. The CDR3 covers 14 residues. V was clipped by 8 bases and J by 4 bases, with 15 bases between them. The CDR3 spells CASGRRGEYNEQFF. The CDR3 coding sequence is TGTGCCAGCGGGCGTCGGGGTGAATACAATGAGCAGTTCTTC.

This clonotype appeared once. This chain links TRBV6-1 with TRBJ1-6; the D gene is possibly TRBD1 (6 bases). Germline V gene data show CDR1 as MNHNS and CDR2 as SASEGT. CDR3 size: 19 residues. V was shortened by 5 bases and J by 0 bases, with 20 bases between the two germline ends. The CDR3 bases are TGTGCCAGCAGTCTTGACAGGCCCGGTGGGAGCTCCTATAATTCACCCCTCCACTTT. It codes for CASSLDRPGGSSYNSPLHF.

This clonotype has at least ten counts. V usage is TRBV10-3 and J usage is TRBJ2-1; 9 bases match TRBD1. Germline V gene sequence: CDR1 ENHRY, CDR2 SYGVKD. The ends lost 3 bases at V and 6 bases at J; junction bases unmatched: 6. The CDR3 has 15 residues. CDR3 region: CAISERTGVSNEQFF. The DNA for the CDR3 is TGTGCCATCAGTGAACGGACAGGGGTATCCAATGAGCAGTTCTTC.

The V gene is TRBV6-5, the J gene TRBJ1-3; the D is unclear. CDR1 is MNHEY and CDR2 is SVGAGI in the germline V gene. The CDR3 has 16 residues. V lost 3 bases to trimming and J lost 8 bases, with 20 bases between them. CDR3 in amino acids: CASSYAGSVTRDTIYF. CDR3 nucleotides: TGTGCCAGCAGTTATGCGGGGTCAGTGACCCGGGACACCATATATTTT.

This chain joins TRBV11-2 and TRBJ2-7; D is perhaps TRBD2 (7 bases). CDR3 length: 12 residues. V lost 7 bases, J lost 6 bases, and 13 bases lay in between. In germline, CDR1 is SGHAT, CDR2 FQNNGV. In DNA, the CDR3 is TGTGCCAGCACCTTTCGGGGGGCCGAGCAGTACTTC. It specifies CASTFRGAEQYF.

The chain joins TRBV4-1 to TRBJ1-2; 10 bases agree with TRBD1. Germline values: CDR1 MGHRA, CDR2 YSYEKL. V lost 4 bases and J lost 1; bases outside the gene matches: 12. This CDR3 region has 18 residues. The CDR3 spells CASSRHPGQGIYNYGYTF. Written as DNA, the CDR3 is TGCGCCAGCAGCCGGCACCCGGGACAGGGGATATATAACTATGGCTACACCTTC.

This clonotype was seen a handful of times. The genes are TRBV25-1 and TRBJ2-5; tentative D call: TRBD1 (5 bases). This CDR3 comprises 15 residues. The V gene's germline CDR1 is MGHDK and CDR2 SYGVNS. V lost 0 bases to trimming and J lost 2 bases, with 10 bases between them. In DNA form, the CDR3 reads TGTGCCAGCAGTGAATACAGGGCTCTTCAAGAGACCCAGTACTTC. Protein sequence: CASSEYRALQETQYF.

This CDR3 reads CASSEMGTLAKNIQYF. The CDR3 DNA reads as TGTGCCAGCAGTGAGATGGGGACCCTAGCCAAAAACATTCAGTACTTC. The rearrangement uses TRBV2 and TRBJ2-4, with D perhaps given as TRBD1 or TRBD2 (5 bases each). V lost 3 bases and J lost 0, with 12 bases in between. Germline V CDR1 and CDR2: SNHLY, FYNNEI. The CDR3 sequence is 16 residues long.

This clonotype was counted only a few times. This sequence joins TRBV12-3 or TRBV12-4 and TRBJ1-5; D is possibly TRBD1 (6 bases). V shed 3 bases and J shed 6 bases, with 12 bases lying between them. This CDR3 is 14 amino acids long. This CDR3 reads CASSFQGLSQPQHF. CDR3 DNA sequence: TGTGCCAGCAGTTTTCAGGGGTTGAGTCAGCCCCAGCATTTT.

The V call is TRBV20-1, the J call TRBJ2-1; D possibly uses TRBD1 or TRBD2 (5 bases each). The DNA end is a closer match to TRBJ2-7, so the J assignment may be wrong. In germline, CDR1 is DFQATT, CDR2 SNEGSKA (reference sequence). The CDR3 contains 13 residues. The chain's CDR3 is CSAIRGVVTEQYF. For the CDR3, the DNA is TGCAGTGCCATCCGAGGGGTAGTGACCGAGCAGTACTTC.

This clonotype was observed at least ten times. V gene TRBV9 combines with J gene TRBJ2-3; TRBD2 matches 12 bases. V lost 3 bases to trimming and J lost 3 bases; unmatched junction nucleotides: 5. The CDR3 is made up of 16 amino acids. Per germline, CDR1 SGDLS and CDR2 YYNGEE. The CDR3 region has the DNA TGTGCCAGCAGCGGCCAACTAGCGGGGGGAACAGATACGCAGTATTTT. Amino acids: CASSGQLAGGTDTQYF.

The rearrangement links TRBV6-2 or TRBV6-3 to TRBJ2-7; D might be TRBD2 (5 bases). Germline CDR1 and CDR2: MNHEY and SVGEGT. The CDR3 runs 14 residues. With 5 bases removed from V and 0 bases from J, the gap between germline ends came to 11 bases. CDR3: CASSQLGSSYEQYF. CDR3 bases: TGTGCCAGCAGTCAACTGGGGAGCTCCTACGAGCAGTACTTC.

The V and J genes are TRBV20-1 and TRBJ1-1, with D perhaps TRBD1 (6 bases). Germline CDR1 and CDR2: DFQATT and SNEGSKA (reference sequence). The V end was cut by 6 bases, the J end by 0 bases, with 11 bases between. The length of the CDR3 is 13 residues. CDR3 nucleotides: TGCAGTGCCCCGTGGGGGCTGAACACTGAAGCTTTCTTT. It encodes CSAPWGLNTEAFF.

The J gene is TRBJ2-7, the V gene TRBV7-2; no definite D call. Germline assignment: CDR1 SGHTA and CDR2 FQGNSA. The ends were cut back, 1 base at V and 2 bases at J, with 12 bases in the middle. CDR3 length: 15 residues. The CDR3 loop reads CASSLEPQRTYEQYF. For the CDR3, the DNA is TGTGCCAGCAGCTTAGAACCGCAAAGGACCTACGAGCAGTACTTC.

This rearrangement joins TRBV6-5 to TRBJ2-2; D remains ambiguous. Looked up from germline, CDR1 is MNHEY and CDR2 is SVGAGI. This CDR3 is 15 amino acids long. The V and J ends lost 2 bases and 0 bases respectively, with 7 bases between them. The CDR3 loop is CASSYSRSNTGELFF. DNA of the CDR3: TGTGCCAGCAGTTACAGCAGGTCGAACACCGGGGAGCTGTTTTTT.

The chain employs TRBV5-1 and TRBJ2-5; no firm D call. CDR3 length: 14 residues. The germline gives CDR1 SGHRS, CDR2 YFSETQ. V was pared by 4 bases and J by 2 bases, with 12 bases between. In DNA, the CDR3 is TGCGCCAGCAGCGTCGGGCAGATACAAGAGACCCAGTACTTC. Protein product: CASSVGQIQETQYF.

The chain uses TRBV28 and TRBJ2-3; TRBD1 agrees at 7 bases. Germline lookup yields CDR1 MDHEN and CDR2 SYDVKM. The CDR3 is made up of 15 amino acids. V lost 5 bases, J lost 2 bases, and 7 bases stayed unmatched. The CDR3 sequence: CASSIRDSHTDTQYF. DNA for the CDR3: TGTGCCAGCAGTATTCGGGACAGCCACACAGATACGCAGTATTTT.

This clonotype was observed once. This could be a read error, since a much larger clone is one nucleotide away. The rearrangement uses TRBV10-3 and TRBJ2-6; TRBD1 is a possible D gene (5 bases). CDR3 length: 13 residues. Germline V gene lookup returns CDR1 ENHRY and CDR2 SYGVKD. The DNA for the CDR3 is TGTGCCATCAGTATTTCTGGGGCCAACGTCCCGACTTTC. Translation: CAISISGANVPTF.

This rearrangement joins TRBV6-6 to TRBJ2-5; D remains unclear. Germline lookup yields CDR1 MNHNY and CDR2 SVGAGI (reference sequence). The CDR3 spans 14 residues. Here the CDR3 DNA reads TGTGCTAGCCGACCCGGATCGCGTCTCGAGACCCAGTACTTC. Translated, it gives CASRPGSRLETQYF.

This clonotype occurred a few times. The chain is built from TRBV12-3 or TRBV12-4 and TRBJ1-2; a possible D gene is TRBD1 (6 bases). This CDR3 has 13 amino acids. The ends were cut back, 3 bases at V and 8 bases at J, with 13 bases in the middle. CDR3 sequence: CASSLSRGEGYTF. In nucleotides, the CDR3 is TGTGCCAGCAGTTTGTCCAGGGGTGAAGGCTACACCTTC.

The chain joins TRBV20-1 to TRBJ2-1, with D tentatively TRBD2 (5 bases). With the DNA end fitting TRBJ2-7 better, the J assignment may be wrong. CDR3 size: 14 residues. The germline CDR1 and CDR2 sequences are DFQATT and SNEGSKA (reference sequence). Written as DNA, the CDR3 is TGCAGTGCACGAGCGGCTCGCTCCTACAATGAGCAGTACTTC. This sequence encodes CSARAARSYNEQYF.